The TCR beta chain under discussion was sequenced for a study of cytomegalovirus exposure and HLA in healthy donors. Of note for this clone: What it binds is not known.

Study conclusions and caveats: When analyzed later, a missense DCLRE1C variant was found to be linked to TCR beta V- and J-gene trimming. DRB1 showed the most TCR associations and HLA-C the fewest in a later analysis, as rates varied by HLA locus.

Primers for the PCR totalled 60 Vbeta and 13 Jbeta. Sequencing used immunoSEQ multiplex PCR; TCRdb keeps in-frame clones, though not all of them. This table has approximately 140,000 clones, 81% appearing once. Sequenced sample: PBMCs. This TCR was recovered from a man between 18 and 35 years old in good health and CMV-seronegative.

The CDR3 region has the DNA TGTGCCAGCAGTGTTAAGACATTGGGTGGCTACACCTTC. It is translated as CASSVKTLGGYTF. The chain carries TRBV2 and TRBJ1-2, with D unclear. V lost 4 bases and J lost 7, with 13 bases in between. CDR3 length equals 13 residues. Germline V gives CDR1 SNHLY, CDR2 FYNNEI.